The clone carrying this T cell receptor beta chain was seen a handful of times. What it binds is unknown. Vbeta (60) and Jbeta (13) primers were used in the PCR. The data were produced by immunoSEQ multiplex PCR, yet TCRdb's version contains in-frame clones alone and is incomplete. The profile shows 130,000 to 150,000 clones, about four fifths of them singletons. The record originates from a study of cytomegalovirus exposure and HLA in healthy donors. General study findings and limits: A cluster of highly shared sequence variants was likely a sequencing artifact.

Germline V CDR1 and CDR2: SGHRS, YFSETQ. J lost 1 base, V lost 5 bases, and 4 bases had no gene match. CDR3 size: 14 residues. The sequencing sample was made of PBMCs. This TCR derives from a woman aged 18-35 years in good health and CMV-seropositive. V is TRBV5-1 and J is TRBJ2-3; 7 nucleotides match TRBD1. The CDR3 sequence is CASRYDRGTDTQYF. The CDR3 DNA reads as TGCGCCAGCAGATATGACAGGGGCACAGATACGCAGTATTTT.